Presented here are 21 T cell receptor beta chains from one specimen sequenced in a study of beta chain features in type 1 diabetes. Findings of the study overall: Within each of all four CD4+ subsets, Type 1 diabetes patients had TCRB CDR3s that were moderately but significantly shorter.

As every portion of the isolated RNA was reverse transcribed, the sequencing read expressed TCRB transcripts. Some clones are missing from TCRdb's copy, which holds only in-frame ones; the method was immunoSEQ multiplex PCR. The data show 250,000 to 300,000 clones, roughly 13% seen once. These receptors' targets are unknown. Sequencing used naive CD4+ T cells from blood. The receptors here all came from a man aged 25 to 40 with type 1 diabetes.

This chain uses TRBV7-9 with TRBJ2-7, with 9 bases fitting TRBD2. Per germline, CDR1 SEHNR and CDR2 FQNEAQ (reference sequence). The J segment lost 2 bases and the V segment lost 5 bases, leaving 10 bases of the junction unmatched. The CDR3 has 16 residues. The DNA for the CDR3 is TGTGCCAGCAGCCTAACAGGCGGGAGGGCCACCTACGAGCAGTACTTC. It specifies CASSLTGGRATYEQYF.

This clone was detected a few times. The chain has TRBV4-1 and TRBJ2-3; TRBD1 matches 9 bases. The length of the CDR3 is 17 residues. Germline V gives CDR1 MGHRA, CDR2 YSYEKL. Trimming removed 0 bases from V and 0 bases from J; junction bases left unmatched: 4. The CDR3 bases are TGCGCCAGCAGCCAAGAGGGACAGGGTTCAAGCACAGATACGCAGTATTTT. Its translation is CASSQEGQGSSTDTQYF.

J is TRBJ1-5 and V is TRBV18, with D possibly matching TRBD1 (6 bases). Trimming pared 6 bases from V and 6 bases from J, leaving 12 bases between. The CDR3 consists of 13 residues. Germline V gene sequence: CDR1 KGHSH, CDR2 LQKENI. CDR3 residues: CASSVDSSQPQHF. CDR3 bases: TGTGCCAGCTCCGTGGACAGCTCTCAGCCCCAGCATTTT.

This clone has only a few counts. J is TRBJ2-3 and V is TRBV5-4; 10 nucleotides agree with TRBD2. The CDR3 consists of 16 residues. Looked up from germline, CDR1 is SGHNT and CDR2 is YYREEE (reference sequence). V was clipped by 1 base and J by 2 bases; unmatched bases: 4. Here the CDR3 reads CASSLKLAGFTDTQYF. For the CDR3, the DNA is TGTGCCAGCAGCTTGAAACTAGCGGGATTCACAGATACGCAGTATTTT.

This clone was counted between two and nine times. CDR3 residues: CASSPGGAEETQYF. The CDR3 DNA follows: TGTGCCAGCAGCCCAGGGGGCGCCGAGGAGACCCAGTACTTC. V and J are TRBV28 and TRBJ2-5, with TRBD1 identical over 8 bases. With 6 bases clipped from V and 5 bases from J, the junction kept 8 bases outside the gene matches. The CDR3 consists of 14 residues. Germline V gives CDR1 MDHEN, CDR2 SYDVKM.

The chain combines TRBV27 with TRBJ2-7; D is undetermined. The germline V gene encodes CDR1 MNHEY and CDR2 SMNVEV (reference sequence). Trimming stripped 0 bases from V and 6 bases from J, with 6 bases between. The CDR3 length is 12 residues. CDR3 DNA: TGTGCCAGCAGTTTATCGGCAGGCGAGCAGTACTTC. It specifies CASSLSAGEQYF.

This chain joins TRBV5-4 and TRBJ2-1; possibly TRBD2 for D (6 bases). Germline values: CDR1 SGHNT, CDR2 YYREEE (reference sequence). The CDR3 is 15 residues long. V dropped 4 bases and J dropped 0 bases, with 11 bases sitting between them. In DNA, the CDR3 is TGTGCCAGCAGCCTGGGACTTAGCTCCTACAATGAGCAGTTCTTC. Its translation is CASSLGLSSYNEQFF.

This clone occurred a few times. In DNA form, the CDR3 reads TGTGCCAGCTCAAACAGGGGGCGCAAAACCGAGCAGTACTTC. It yields the protein CASSNRGRKTEQYF. The chain has TRBV7-9 and TRBJ2-7; TRBD1 matches 9 bases. J gave up 6 bases and V 8 bases, and 11 bases lay outside the gene matches. Germline V gives CDR1 SEHNR, CDR2 FQNEAQ (reference sequence). The CDR3 has 14 residues. The entire variable domain, with the rest obtained from reference TRBV7-9 and TRBJ2-7, is as follows: DTGVSQNPRHKITKRGQNVTFRCDPISEHNRLYWYRQTLGQGPEFLTYFQNEAQLEKSRLLSDRFSAERPKGSFSTLEIQRTEQGDSAMYLCASSNRGRKTEQYFGPGTRLTVT.

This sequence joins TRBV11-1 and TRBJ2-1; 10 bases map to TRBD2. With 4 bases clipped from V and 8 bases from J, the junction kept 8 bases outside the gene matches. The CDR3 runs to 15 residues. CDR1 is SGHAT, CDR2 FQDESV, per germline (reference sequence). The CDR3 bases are TGTGCCAGCAGCTCCTCCGGACTAGCGGTCGATGAGCAGTTCTTC. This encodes CASSSSGLAVDEQFF.

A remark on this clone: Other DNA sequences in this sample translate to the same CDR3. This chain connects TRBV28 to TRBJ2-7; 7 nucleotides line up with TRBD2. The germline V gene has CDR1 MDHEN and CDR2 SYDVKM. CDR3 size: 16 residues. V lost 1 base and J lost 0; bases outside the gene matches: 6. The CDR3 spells CASSLSASGSSYEQYF. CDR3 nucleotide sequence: TGTGCCAGCAGTTTATCGGCTAGCGGAAGCTCCTACGAGCAGTACTTC.

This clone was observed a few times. CDR3 sequence: CASSPGGTQSPYNEQFF. CDR3 coding DNA: TGTGCCAGCAGCCCGGGGGGGACTCAGAGCCCGTACAATGAGCAGTTCTTC. The V and J genes are TRBV5-4 and TRBJ2-1; TRBD2 agrees at 8 bases. CDR1 and CDR2 (germline): SGHNT, YYREEE (reference sequence). Unmatched junction bases numbered 13, after V lost 4 bases and J lost 4 bases. This CDR3 comprises 17 residues.

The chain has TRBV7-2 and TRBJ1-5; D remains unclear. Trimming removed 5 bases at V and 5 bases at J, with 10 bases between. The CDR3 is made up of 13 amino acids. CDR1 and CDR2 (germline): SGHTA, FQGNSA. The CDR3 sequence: CASSKYPDQPQHF. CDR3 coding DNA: TGTGCCAGCAGCAAATATCCGGATCAGCCCCAGCATTTT.

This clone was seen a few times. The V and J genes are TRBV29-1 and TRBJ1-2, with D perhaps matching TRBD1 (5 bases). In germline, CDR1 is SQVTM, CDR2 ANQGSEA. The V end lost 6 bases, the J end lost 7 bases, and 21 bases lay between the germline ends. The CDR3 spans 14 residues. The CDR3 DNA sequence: TGCAGCGTCTCGATAGGAGCAGGGTCGGGTGGCTACACCTTC. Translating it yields CSVSIGAGSGGYTF.

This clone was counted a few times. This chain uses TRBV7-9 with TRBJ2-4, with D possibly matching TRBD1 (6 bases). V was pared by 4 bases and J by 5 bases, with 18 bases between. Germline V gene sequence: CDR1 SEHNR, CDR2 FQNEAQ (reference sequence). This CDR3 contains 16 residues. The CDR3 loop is CASSSERFQGQNIQYF. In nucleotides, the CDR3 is TGTGCCAGCAGCTCCGAAAGGTTTCAGGGGCAAAACATTCAGTACTTC.

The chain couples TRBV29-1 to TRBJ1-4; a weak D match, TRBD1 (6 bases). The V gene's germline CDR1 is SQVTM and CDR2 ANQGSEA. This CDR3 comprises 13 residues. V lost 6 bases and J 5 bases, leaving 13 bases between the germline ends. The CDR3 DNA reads TGCAGCGTGACAGGAGCCGAGAATGAAAAACTGTTTTTT. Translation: CSVTGAENEKLFF.

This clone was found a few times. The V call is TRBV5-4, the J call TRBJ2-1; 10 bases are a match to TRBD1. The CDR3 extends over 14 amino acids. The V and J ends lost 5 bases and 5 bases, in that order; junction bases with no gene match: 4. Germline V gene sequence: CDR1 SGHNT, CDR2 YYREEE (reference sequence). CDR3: CASRRDRGNNEQFF. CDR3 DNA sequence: TGTGCCAGCAGACGGGACAGGGGAAACAATGAGCAGTTCTTC. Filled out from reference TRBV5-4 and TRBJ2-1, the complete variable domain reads ETGVTQSPTHLIKTRGQQVTLRCSSQSGHNTVSWYQQALGQGPQFIFQYYREEENGRGNFPPRFSGLQFPNYSSELNVNALELDDSALYLCASRRDRGNNEQFFGPGTRLTVL.

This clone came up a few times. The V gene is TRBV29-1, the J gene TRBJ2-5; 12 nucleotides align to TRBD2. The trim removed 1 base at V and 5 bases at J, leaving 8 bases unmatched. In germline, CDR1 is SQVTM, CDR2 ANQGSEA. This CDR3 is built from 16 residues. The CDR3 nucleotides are TGCAGCGTTGAAGGGTCTAGCGGGAGGGCCGGGGAGACCCAGTACTTC. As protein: CSVEGSSGRAGETQYF.

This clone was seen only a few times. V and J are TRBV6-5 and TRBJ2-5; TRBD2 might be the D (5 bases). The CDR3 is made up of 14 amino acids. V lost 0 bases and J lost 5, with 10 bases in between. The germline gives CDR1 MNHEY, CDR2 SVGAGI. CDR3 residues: CASSYSLAWETQYF. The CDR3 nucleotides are TGTGCCAGCAGTTACTCTCTAGCTTGGGAGACCCAGTACTTC.

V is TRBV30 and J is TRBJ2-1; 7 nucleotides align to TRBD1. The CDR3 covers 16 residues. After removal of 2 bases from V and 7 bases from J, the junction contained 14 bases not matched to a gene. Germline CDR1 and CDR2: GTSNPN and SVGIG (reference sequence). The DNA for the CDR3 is TGTGCCTGGAGTCGGGTGGGCTACCCCAGGGGGAATGAGCAGTTCTTC. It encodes CAWSRVGYPRGNEQFF.

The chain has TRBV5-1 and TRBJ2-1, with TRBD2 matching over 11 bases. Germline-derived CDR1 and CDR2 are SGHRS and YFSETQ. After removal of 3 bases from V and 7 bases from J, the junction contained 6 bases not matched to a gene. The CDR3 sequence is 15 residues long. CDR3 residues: CASSWGLADENEQFF. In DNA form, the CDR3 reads TGCGCCAGCAGCTGGGGACTAGCGGACGAAAATGAGCAGTTCTTC. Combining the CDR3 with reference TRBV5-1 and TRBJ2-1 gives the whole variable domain KAGVTQTPRYLIKTRGQQVTLSCSPISGHRSVSWYQQTPGQGLQFLFEYFSETQRNKGNFPGRFSGRQFSNSRSEMNVSTLELGDSALYLCASSWGLADENEQFFGPGTRLTVL.

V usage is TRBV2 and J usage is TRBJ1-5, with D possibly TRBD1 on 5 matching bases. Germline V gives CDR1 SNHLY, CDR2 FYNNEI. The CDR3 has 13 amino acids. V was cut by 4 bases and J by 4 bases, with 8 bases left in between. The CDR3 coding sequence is TGTGCCAGCAGTGGACGGGGGAATCAGCCCCAGCATTTT. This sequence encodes CASSGRGNQPQHF. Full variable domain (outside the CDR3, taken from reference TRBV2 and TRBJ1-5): EPEVTQTPSHQVTQMGQEVILRCVPISNHLYFYWYRQILGQKVEFLVSFYNNEISEKSEIFDDQFSVERPDGSNFTLKIRSTKLEDSAMYFCASSGRGNQPQHFGDGTRLSIL.